This T cell receptor (beta chain) was profiled in a study of CD8 T cells in ankylosing spondylitis. TCRdb passed the 5' RACE reads through MiXCR, listing each CDR3 protein once. The sample contains a few hundred thousand distinct CDR3 sequences, 10% of which appear only once. This clonotype was detected ten times or more. The CDR3 is 15 amino acids. CDR1 and CDR2 (germline): SGHAT, FQDESV (reference sequence). V dropped 1 base and J dropped 1 base, with 10 bases sitting between them. The chain has TRBV11-1 and TRBJ2-5; D not resolved. The receptor's source is a male donor with ankylosing spondylitis or in good health (not recorded which). The sequenced sample consisted of blood, either unsorted or a sorted T cell fraction (not recorded which). This chain's CDR3 is CASSLDRPPQETQYF. CDR3 DNA: TGTGCCAGCAGCTTAGACCGGCCTCCCCAAGAGACCCAGTACTTC.